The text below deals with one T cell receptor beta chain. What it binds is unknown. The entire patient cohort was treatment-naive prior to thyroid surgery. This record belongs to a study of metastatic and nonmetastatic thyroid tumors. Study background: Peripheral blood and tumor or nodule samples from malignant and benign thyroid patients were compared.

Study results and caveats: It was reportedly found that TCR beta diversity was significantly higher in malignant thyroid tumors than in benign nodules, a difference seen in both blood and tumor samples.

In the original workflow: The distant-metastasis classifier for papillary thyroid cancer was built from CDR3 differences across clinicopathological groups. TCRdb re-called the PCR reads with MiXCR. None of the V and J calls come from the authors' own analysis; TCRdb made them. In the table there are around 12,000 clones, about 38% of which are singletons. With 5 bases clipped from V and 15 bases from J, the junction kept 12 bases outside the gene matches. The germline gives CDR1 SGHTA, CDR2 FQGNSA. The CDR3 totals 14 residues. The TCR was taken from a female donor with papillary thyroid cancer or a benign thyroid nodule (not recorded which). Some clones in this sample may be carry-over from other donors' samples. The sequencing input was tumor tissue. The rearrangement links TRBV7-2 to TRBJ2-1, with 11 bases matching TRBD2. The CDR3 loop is CASSTAPLAGGPFF. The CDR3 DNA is TGTGCCAGCAGCACGGCACCCCTAGCGGGAGGTCCGTTCTTC.